The 3 T cell receptor beta chains below all came from one sample that was sequenced in a study of blood T cell repertoires in COVID-19. Assay used: immunoSEQ multiplex PCR; TCRdb lists only in-frame clones, some missing. Counted here are around 220,000 clones, 80% to 85% occurring once; the ten biggest clones make up roughly 8.2%. Sequencing was done on a sample of peripheral blood. These receptors were obtained from a woman over 75 with COVID-19, enrolled during active disease.

The chain employs TRBV24-1 and TRBJ2-1; 12 positions agree with TRBD2. The junction had 3 bases not matched to a gene; V was cut back by 0 bases and J by 7 bases. The CDR3 covers 16 residues. Per germline, CDR1 KGHDR and CDR2 SFDVKD. CDR3 residues: CATSDLSSGRVNEQFF. CDR3 DNA sequence: TGTGCCACCAGTGATTTGTCTAGCGGGAGGGTAAATGAGCAGTTCTTC.

The CDR3 DNA sequence: TGTGCCAGCAGTCCCTCGAGGGCGAACACTGAAGCTTTCTTT. This gives the protein CASSPSRANTEAFF. The chain employs TRBV27 and TRBJ1-1; D gene uncertain. V was pared by 5 bases and J by 1 base, with 11 bases between. Germline values: CDR1 MNHEY, CDR2 SMNVEV (reference sequence). The CDR3 has 14 residues.

The chain combines TRBV5-1 with TRBJ2-3; D perhaps matches TRBD2 (6 bases). Germline V gene lookup returns CDR1 SGHRS and CDR2 YFSETQ. Trimming stripped 7 bases from V and 0 bases from J, with 12 bases between. This CDR3 contains 14 residues. The CDR3 coding sequence is TGCGCCAGCCACCGGGGGACTAGCACAGATACGCAGTATTTT. Translated: CASHRGTSTDTQYF.